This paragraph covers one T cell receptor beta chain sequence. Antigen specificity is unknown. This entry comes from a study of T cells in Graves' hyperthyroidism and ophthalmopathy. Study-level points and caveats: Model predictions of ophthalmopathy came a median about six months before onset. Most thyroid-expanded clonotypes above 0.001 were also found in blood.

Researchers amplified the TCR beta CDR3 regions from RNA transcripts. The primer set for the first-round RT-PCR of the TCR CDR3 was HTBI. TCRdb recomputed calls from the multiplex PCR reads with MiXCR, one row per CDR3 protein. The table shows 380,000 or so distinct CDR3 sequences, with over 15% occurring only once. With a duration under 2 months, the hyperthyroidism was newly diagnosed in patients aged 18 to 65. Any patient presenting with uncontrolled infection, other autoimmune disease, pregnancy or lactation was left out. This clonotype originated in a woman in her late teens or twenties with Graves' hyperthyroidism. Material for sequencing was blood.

CDR3 DNA: TGTGCCAGCAGTTTAGGGACAGGGGGCAGGACGGAGACCCAGTACTTC. Residues: CASSLGTGGRTETQYF. V usage is TRBV12-3 or TRBV12-4 and J usage is TRBJ2-5; 11 bases are shared with TRBD1. The CDR3 consists of 16 residues. J was trimmed by 5 bases and V by 1 base; bases with no gene match: 6.